This TCR beta chain was recovered during a study of T cells in Graves' hyperthyroidism and ophthalmopathy. This clonotype was recorded at least ten times. Researchers amplified the TCR beta CDR3 regions from RNA transcripts. HTBI primers were used for first-round RT-PCR of the TCR CDR3. In TCRdb, the multiplex PCR reads were re-called with MiXCR into one record per CDR3 protein. Found here are approximately 600,000 distinct CDR3 sequences, 15% to 20% of them singletons; the top ten hold approximately 3.9%. V was trimmed by 5 bases and J by 6 bases, leaving 10 bases between them. CDR3 length: 13 residues. Germline V gene lookup returns CDR1 MNHNS and CDR2 SASEGT. Hyperthyroidism of Graves' type that showed no ophthalmopathy progression within 18 months was stable. Those with hyperthyroidism were 18 to 65 years old, newly diagnosed, and ill for under 2 months.

The V and J genes are TRBV6-1 and TRBJ2-2; D possibly matches TRBD1 or TRBD2 (5 bases each). The sequence was obtained from a woman under 40 with Graves' hyperthyroidism. Sequenced material: blood. In DNA, the CDR3 is TGTGCCAGCAGTTGGGGGTGGCCCGGGGAGCTGTTTTTT. It codes for CASSWGWPGELFF.